One and the same sample provided the 27 T cell receptor beta chains below, sequenced in a study of T and B cells in COVID-19 patients. From blood, about 240-550 ng of genomic DNA served as TRB template. Multiplex PCR with BIOMED2 TRB-A/B primer pools amplified TRB rearrangements. TCRdb re-called the multiplex PCR reads through MiXCR, storing one row per CDR3 protein. Found here are roughly 7,400 distinct CDR3 sequences, over 25% of them singletons; the top ten hold around 10%. The specimen was blood. Receptors originate from a human donor with active COVID-19.

This clonotype was observed a handful of times. The V gene is TRBV6-5, the J gene TRBJ1-3; tentatively, D is TRBD1 (6 bases). V was pared by 0 bases and J by 6 bases, with 18 bases between. Germline values: CDR1 MNHEY, CDR2 SVGAGI. This CDR3 region has 17 residues. CDR3 amino acids: CASSYSRSQGFTNTIYF. DNA for the CDR3: TGTGCCAGCAGTTACTCCCGCTCGCAGGGGTTCACAAACACCATATATTTT.

By share, this clonotype ranks as medium-sized. The J gene is TRBJ2-1, the V gene TRBV19; maybe TRBD1 (6 bases). In germline, CDR1 is LNHDA, CDR2 SQIVND (reference sequence). Trimming removed 5 bases from V and 5 bases from J, with 10 bases in between. The CDR3 consists of 13 residues. The DNA of the CDR3 is TGTGCCAGTAGTTGGGGACAAAACAATGAGCAGTTCTTC. Translated: CASSWGQNNEQFF. The variable domain in full, completed from reference TRBV19 and TRBJ2-1, reads DGGITQSPKYLFRKEGQNVTLSCEQNLNHDAMYWYRQDPGQGLRLIYYSQIVNDFQKGDIAEGYSVSREKKESFPLTVTSAQKNPTAFYLCASSWGQNNEQFFGPGTRLTVL.

By proportion, this clonotype is large. This chain joins TRBV11-3 and TRBJ2-2; either TRBD1 or TRBD2 may fit D (5 bases each). The ends were cut back, 8 bases at V and 7 bases at J, with 8 bases in the middle. CDR1 and CDR2 from the germline V gene are SGHNT and YENEEA. CDR3 length: 11 residues. As DNA, the CDR3 is TGTGCCAGCGAGAGGGGCGGGGAGCTGTTTTTT. This translates into CASERGGELFF.

Written as DNA, the CDR3 is TGTGCCAGCAGCTTAAGGCTTACTAGCGGTAGCACAGATACGCAGTATTTT. It yields the protein CASSLRLTSGSTDTQYF. This chain uses TRBV7-9 with TRBJ2-3; 8 positions agree with TRBD2. V was clipped by 2 bases and J by 0 bases; unmatched bases: 7. The CDR3 totals 17 residues. CDR1 and CDR2 (germline): SEHNR, FQNEAQ (reference sequence).

Details on this clonotype: A much larger clone sits a single nucleotide away, making a read error possible. The rearrangement joins TRBV15 to TRBJ2-5; TRBD1 matches 8 bases. Germline V gene sequence: CDR1 LNHNV, CDR2 YYDKDF (reference sequence). CDR3 length: 16 amino acids. The DNA of the CDR3 is TGTGGCACCAGCAGAGGGCAGGGGGCAGGACTAGAGACCCAGTACTTC. It encodes CGTSRGQGAGLETQYF.

The rearrangement joins TRBV10-3 to TRBJ1-1; D perhaps matches TRBD1 (6 bases). Germline CDR1 reads ENHRY; CDR2 reads SYGVKD. This CDR3 contains 15 residues. Trimming removed 3 bases at V and 6 bases at J, with 17 bases between. The CDR3 bases are TGTGCCATCAGTGAAGACAAGGGGGGAACCGCTGAAGCTTTCTTT. Residues: CAISEDKGGTAEAFF.

The V call is TRBV5-6, the J call TRBJ1-1; tentatively, D is TRBD1 (6 bases). From germline, CDR1 is SGHDT and CDR2 YYEEEE. Trimming removed 2 bases at V and 4 bases at J, with 12 bases between. The CDR3 totals 14 residues. The CDR3 loop reads CASSLSRGSTEAFF. The CDR3 coding sequence is TGTGCCAGCAGCTTAAGCAGGGGAAGCACTGAAGCTTTCTTT.

This clonotype is medium-sized by share. The V and J genes are TRBV6-5 and TRBJ2-5, with 7 bases aligning to TRBD1. CDR1 is MNHEY and CDR2 is SVGAGI in the germline V gene. The J segment lost 3 bases and the V segment lost 0 bases, leaving 1 base of the junction unmatched. The CDR3 length is 14 residues. CDR3 sequence reads: CASSYSQGEETQYF. Here the CDR3 DNA reads TGTGCCAGCAGTTACTCCCAGGGGGAAGAGACCCAGTACTTC.

This clonotype is medium-sized within its sample. V is TRBV6-5 and J is TRBJ2-7, with 9 bases aligning to TRBD2. Germline CDR1 and CDR2: MNHEY and SVGAGI. V dropped 0 bases and J dropped 1; count of bases not matched to a gene: 7. The CDR3 is 17 residues long. The CDR3 DNA reads as TGTGCCAGCAGTTACTCGCTTAGCGGGAGAGGGTCCTACGAGCAGTACTTC. Amino acids: CASSYSLSGRGSYEQYF.

V gene TRBV6-2 or TRBV6-3 combines with J gene TRBJ1-4, with D unresolved. The CDR3 extends over 17 amino acids. Germline CDR1 reads MNHEY; CDR2 reads SVGEGT. Trimming shortened V by 4 bases and J by 3 bases, and 18 bases separated the two germline ends. In DNA form, the CDR3 reads TGTGCCAGCAGTTTCCACGCCGGCCGGATACCTAATGAAAAACTGTTTTTT. Its translation: CASSFHAGRIPNEKLFF.

This clonotype was picked up a small number of times. V usage is TRBV6-5 and J usage is TRBJ2-1, with 8 bases fitting TRBD2. J lost 7 bases, V lost 6 bases, and 11 bases had no gene match. Germline-derived CDR1 and CDR2 are MNHEY and SVGAGI. The CDR3 loop spans 15 amino acids. The CDR3, as DNA: TGTGCCAGCAGCGCGAGAGCGGGAGTAACGAATGAGCAGTTCTTC. Its translation: CASSARAGVTNEQFF.

This clonotype occurred a few times. The rearrangement uses TRBV7-2 and TRBJ2-5; tentatively, D is TRBD1 (5 bases). The germline V gene encodes CDR1 SGHTA and CDR2 FQGNSA. V lost 0 bases, J lost 2 bases, and 13 bases lay in between. The CDR3 is 16 residues long. The chain's CDR3 is CASSLAARAAQETQYF. The CDR3 nucleotides read TGTGCCAGCAGCTTAGCCGCCAGGGCGGCACAAGAGACCCAGTACTTC.

This clonotype is medium-sized (0.01 to 0.1%). The rearrangement links TRBV12-3 or TRBV12-4 to TRBJ2-1, with 10 bases aligning to TRBD1. V dropped 6 bases and J dropped 1; count of bases not matched to a gene: 3. The CDR3 is 15 amino acids. DNA for the CDR3: TGTGCCAGCAGGGGGGACAGGGGATCCTACAATGAGCAGTTCTTC. This encodes CASRGDRGSYNEQFF.

Relative to its sample, this clonotype is medium-sized. V is TRBV15 and J is TRBJ2-7; D is possibly TRBD1 (7 bases). This CDR3 spans 14 amino acids. Trimming removed 0 bases from V and 4 bases from J, with 10 bases in between. CDR1 LNHNV and CDR2 YYDKDF come from the germline V gene (reference sequence). This CDR3 reads CATSRDPGGYEQYF. CDR3 nucleotide sequence: TGTGCCACCAGCAGAGACCCAGGGGGGTACGAGCAGTACTTC.

V usage is TRBV27 and J usage is TRBJ2-7, with 11 bases fitting TRBD2. The V gene end was trimmed by 5 bases and the J gene end by 2 bases; junction bases not matched to a gene: 17. The CDR3 is 19 amino acids. Germline V gene lookup returns CDR1 MNHEY and CDR2 SMNVEV (reference sequence). CDR3 nucleotides: TGTGCCAGCAGTGGTTTCGAACGATTCCGACTAGCGGGGCCCTACGAGCAGTACTTC. Its translation: CASSGFERFRLAGPYEQYF.

Only a few counts were recorded for this clonotype. V gene TRBV5-6 combines with J gene TRBJ2-1; 8 nucleotides match TRBD2. Unmatched junction bases numbered 18, after V lost 6 bases and J lost 10 bases. The CDR3 covers 16 residues. CDR1 is SGHDT, CDR2 YYEEEE, per germline. In nucleotides, the CDR3 is TGTGCCAGCACCGTTGATTTAGCGGGAATAGGTAAGGAGCAGTTCTTC. It yields the protein CASTVDLAGIGKEQFF.

Sample share makes this clonotype medium-sized. The chain combines TRBV5-5 with TRBJ2-6; 9 bases align to TRBD1. Losses at the gene ends were 5 bases for V and 2 bases for J; bases not matched to a gene: 11. The CDR3 loop spans 18 amino acids. Germline lookup yields CDR1 SGHKS and CDR2 YYEKEE (reference sequence). The CDR3 sequence is CASSYRDRVDPGANVLTF. The CDR3 coding sequence is TGTGCCAGCAGTTACCGGGACAGGGTGGATCCTGGGGCCAACGTCCTGACTTTC.

The J gene is TRBJ1-1, the V gene TRBV11-2; no reliable D call. The CDR3 has 12 amino acids. V lost 0 bases and J 3 bases, leaving 2 bases between the germline ends. CDR1 and CDR2 (germline): SGHAT, FQNNGV. CDR3 in amino acids: CASSLDHTEAFF. CDR3 sequence (DNA): TGTGCCAGCAGCTTAGACCACACTGAAGCTTTCTTT. The variable domain in full, completed from reference TRBV11-2 and TRBJ1-1, reads EAGVAQSPRYKIIEKRQSVAFWCNPISGHATLYWYQQILGQGPKLLIQFQNNGVVDDSQLPKDRFSAERLKGVDSTLKIQPAKLEDSAVYLCASSLDHTEAFFGQGTRLTVV.

Sample share makes this clonotype medium-sized. This rearrangement joins TRBV19 to TRBJ2-1; a possible D gene is TRBD2 (5 bases). The CDR3 spans 13 residues. CDR1 is LNHDA and CDR2 is SQIVND in the germline V gene (reference sequence). Trimming took off 0 bases at V and 12 bases at J, with 12 bases between the two ends. The CDR3 nucleotides read TGTGCCAGTAGTATAGATCTAGGAGGTAGGCAGTTCTTC. It is translated as CASSIDLGGRQFF.

This clonotype has only a few counts. The chain recombines TRBV6-5 with TRBJ2-3; D not certain. CDR1 and CDR2 (germline): MNHEY, SVGAGI. V shed 6 bases and J shed 1 base, with 17 bases lying between them. This CDR3 has 16 amino acids. The CDR3 sequence is CASSQGVTLGTDTQYF. The DNA for the CDR3 is TGTGCCAGCAGCCAAGGCGTTACTCTGGGCACAGATACGCAGTATTTT.

This clonotype counts as large (0.1 to 1%). V is TRBV29-1 and J is TRBJ2-1; possibly TRBD2 for D (6 bases). With 3 bases removed from V and 8 bases from J, the gap between germline ends came to 20 bases. This CDR3 is built from 15 residues. Germline values: CDR1 SQVTM, CDR2 ANQGSEA. In DNA form, the CDR3 reads TGCAGCGTTGAGAGAAAGGGAGGACGAGGGGATGAGCAGTTCTTC. This codes for CSVERKGGRGDEQFF.

For this clonotype: This may be a read error, as it is one base from a much larger clone. This chain links TRBV6-5 with TRBJ2-7, with D unclear. This CDR3 has 11 amino acids. Germline V gene sequence: CDR1 MNHEY, CDR2 SVGAGI. CDR3 protein: CASRALYEKYF. The CDR3 DNA sequence: TGTGCCAGCAGGGCGCTCTACGAGAAGTACTTC.

In regard to this clonotype: A read error may be the cause here, since a much bigger clone is one base away. The V and J genes are TRBV27 and TRBJ2-7; 7 nucleotides line up with TRBD2. Germline-derived CDR1 and CDR2 are MNHEY and SMNVEV (reference sequence). The CDR3 loop spans 14 amino acids. Trimming at V came to 3 bases and at J to 0 bases, leaving 2 bases not matched to a gene. CDR3 sequence (DNA): TGTGCCAGCAGTTTGCAGCGGGGCTCCTACGAGCAGTACTTC. Translating it yields CASSLQRGSYEQYF.

This clonotype is labeled as medium-sized. The chain couples TRBV27 to TRBJ2-1, with D possibly matching TRBD2 (5 bases). From germline, CDR1 is MNHEY and CDR2 SMNVEV (reference sequence). The CDR3 runs to 15 residues. V gave up 6 bases and J gave up 7 bases, with 19 bases separating them. CDR3 amino acids: CASSIRFPRENEQFF. The CDR3 region has the DNA TGTGCCAGCAGCATCCGGTTCCCGAGGGAAAATGAGCAGTTCTTC.

By share, this clonotype ranks as large. This sequence joins TRBV29-1 and TRBJ2-2; 8 positions agree with TRBD1. Unmatched junction bases numbered 5, after V lost 6 bases and J lost 2 bases. Germline loops: CDR1 SQVTM, CDR2 ANQGSEA. The CDR3 length is 14 residues. The CDR3 region is CSVPGQENTGELFF. For the CDR3, the DNA is TGCAGCGTACCGGGACAGGAAAACACCGGGGAGCTGTTTTTT.

This clonotype qualifies as medium-sized. The J gene is TRBJ1-5, the V gene TRBV19, with TRBD1 as a possible D gene (6 bases). V lost 6 bases to trimming and J lost 7 bases, with 22 bases between them. The CDR3 loop spans 16 amino acids. Per germline, CDR1 LNHDA and CDR2 SQIVND (reference sequence). CDR3 sequence (DNA): TGTGCCAGTAGCCCAGCAGCCCGGGTCCAGGGGCAGCCCCAGCATTTT. Residues: CASSPAARVQGQPQHF.

This clonotype was detected only a few times. The V and J genes are TRBV7-2 and TRBJ2-1, with 7 bases fitting TRBD2. This CDR3 is 18 amino acids long. V lost 4 bases to trimming and J lost 2 bases; unmatched junction nucleotides: 14. CDR1 SGHTA and CDR2 FQGNSA come from the germline V gene. CDR3: CASSWSSAWEGPYNEQFF. CDR3 sequence (DNA): TGTGCCAGCAGCTGGTCATCTGCGTGGGAGGGCCCCTACAATGAGCAGTTCTTC.